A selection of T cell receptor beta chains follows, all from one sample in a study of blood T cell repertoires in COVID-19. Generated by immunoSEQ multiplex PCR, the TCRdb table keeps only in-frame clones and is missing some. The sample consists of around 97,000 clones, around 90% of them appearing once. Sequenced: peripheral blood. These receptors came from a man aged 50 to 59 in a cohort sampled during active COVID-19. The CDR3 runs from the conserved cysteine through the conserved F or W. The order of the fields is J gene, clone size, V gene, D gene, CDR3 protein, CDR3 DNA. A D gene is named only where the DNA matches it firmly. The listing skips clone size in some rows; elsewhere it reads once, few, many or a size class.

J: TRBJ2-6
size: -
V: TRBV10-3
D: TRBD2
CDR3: CAISDLSGGAGGANVLTF
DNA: TGTGCCATCAGTGATCTAAGCGGGGGGGCCGGTGGGGCCAACGTCCTGACTTTC

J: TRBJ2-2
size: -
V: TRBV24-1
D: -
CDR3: CATSDLGGADTGELFF
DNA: TGTGCCACCAGTGATTTGGGGGGGGCCGACACCGGGGAGCTGTTTTTT

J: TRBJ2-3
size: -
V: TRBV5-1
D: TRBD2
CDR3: CASSRVLSGGAGSTDTQYF
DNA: TGCGCCAGCTCGAGGGTTTTGAGCGGGGGGGCCGGGAGCACAGATACGCAGTATTTT

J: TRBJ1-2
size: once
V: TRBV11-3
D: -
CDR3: CASSLEVGDGYTF
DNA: TGTGCCAGCAGCTTAGAAGTCGGGGATGGCTACACCTTC

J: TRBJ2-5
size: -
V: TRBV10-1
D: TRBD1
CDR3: CASSRQGAGETQYF
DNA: TGCGCCAGCAGCAGACAGGGGGCTGGGGAGACCCAGTACTTC

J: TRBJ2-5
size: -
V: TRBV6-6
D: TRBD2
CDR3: CATGLAGPETQYF
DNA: TGTGCCACGGGACTAGCGGGGCCGGAGACCCAGTACTTC

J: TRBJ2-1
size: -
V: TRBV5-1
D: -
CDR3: CASSLGQGKSPFRTQFF
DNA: TGCGCCAGCAGCTTGGGGCAGGGGAAGAGCCCGTTCCGGACGCAGTTCTTC

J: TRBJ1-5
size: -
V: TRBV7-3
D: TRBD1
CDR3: CASSLIGTGGVNQPQHF
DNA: TGTGCCAGCAGCTTAATCGGGACAGGGGGTGTCAATCAGCCCCAGCATTTT

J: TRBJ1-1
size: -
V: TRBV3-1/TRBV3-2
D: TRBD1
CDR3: CATRTGGRVTEAFF
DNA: TGTGCCACGAGGACAGGGGGCCGGGTTACTGAAGCTTTCTTT

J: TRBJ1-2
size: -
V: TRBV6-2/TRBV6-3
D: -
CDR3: CASSYASGSGYTF
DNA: TGTGCCAGCAGTTACGCTTCAGGTTCTGGCTACACCTTC

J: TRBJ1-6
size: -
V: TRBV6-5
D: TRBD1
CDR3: CASSSTGGVSPLHF
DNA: TGTGCCAGCAGTTCGACAGGGGGTGTTTCACCCCTCCACTTT

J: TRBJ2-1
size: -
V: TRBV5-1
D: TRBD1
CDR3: CASSSRDRGFNEQFF
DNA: TGCGCCAGCAGCTCGCGGGACAGGGGCTTCAATGAGCAGTTCTTC

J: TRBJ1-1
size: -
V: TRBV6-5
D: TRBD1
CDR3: CASSYRQGGGTEAFF
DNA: TGTGCCAGCAGTTATCGGCAGGGGGGCGGCACTGAAGCTTTCTTT

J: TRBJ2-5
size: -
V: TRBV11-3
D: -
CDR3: CASRQGPQETQYF
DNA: TGTGCCAGCAGACAGGGCCCCCAAGAGACCCAGTACTTC

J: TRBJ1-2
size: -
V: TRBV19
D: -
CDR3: CATPREGINGYTF
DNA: TGTGCCACCCCACGCGAGGGTATCAATGGCTACACCTTC

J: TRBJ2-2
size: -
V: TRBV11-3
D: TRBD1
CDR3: CASSSGTRTGAGELFF
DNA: TGTGCCAGCAGCTCCGGAACGCGGACAGGGGCCGGGGAGCTGTTTTTT

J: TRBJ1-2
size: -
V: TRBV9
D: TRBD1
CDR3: CASSVDRTGYGYTF
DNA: TGTGCCAGCAGCGTAGACCGGACAGGCTATGGCTACACCTTC

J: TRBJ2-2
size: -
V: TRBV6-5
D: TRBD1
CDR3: CASSYSIQGAGELFF
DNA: TGTGCCAGCAGTTACTCGATACAGGGGGCGGGGGAGCTGTTTTTT

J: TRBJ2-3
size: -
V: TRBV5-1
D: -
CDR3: CASSLVPGVGTDTQYF
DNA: TGCGCCAGCAGCTTGGTCCCAGGGGTGGGCACAGATACGCAGTATTTT

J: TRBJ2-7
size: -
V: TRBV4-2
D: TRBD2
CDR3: CASSHIGGSYEQYF
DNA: TGTGCCAGCAGCCACATCGGGGGGTCCTACGAGCAGTACTTC

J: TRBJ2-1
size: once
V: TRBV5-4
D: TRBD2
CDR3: CASSLGLSGENEQFF
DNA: TGTGCCAGCAGCTTGGGCCTTAGCGGGGAAAATGAGCAGTTCTTC

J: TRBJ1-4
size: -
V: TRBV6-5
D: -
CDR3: CASRPSGVNEKLFF
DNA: TGTGCCAGCAGGCCGTCGGGGGTCAATGAAAAACTGTTTTTT

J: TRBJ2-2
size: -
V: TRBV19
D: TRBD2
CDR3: CASSLGLAGAGTGELFF
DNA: TGTGCCAGTAGTTTGGGACTAGCGGGGGCGGGCACCGGGGAGCTGTTTTTT

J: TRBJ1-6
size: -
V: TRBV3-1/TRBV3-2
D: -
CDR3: CASSQGTRVSPLHF
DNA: TGTGCCAGCAGCCAAGGAACCAGGGTGTCACCCCTCCACTTT

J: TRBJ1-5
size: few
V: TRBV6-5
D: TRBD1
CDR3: CASGRQGDQPQHF
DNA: TGTGCCAGTGGAAGACAGGGCGATCAGCCCCAGCATTTT

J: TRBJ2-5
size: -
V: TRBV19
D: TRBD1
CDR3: CASSTTGTGLETQYF
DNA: TGTGCCAGTAGTACTACCGGGACAGGGTTAGAGACCCAGTACTTC

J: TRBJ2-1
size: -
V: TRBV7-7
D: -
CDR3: CASSLASRGDEQFF
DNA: TGTGCTAGCAGCTTAGCGTCCAGGGGAGATGAGCAGTTCTTC

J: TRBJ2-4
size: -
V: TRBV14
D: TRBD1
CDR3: CASSQVGTGGGENIQYF
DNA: TGTGCCAGCAGCCAAGTTGGAACAGGGGGTGGAGAAAACATTCAGTACTTC

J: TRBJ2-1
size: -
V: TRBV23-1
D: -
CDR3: CASRVRSTPYNEQFF
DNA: TGCGCCAGCAGGGTCCGGAGCACCCCCTACAATGAGCAGTTCTTC

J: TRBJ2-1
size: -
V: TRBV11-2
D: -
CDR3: CASSLSGTQPRNEQFF
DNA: TGTGCCAGCAGCCTCTCCGGGACACAACCTCGCAATGAGCAGTTCTTC

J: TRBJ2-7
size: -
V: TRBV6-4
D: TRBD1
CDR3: CAGGQGFHEQYF
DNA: TGTGCCGGGGGACAGGGGTTCCACGAGCAGTACTTC

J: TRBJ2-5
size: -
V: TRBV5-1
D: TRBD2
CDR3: CASSLGLAGRQETQYF
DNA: TGCGCCAGCAGCCTCGGACTAGCGGGGAGACAAGAGACCCAGTACTTC

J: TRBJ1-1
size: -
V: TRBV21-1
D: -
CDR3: CASSKAWGGDRPRSNTEAFF
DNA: TGTGCCAGCAGCAAAGCGTGGGGCGGCGACAGGCCCCGCTCGAACACTGAAGCTTTCTTT

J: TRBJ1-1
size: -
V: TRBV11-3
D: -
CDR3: CASTRTEAFF
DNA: TGTGCCAGCACGAGAACTGAAGCTTTCTTT

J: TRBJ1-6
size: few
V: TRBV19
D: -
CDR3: CASSRASGSLTSYNSPLHF
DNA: TGTGCCAGTAGTCGCGCCTCAGGAAGCTTAACCTCCTATAATTCACCCCTCCACTTT

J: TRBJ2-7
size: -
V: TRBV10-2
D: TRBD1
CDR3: CASRLGTDFREQYF
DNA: TGCGCCAGTCGGCTTGGGACAGACTTTCGCGAGCAGTACTTC

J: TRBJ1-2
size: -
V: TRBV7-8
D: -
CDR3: CASSLGVYGYTF
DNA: TGTGCCAGCAGCTTAGGAGTCTATGGCTACACCTTC

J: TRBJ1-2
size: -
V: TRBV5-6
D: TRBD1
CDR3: CATSDRGHDGYTF
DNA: TGTGCCACTTCGGACAGGGGGCATGATGGCTACACCTTC

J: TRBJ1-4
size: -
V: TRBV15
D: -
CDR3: CATSRDGGNNEKLFF
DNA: TGTGCCACCAGCAGAGATGGGGGGAATAATGAAAAACTGTTTTTT

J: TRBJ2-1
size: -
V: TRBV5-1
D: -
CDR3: CASSLEGEYNEQFF
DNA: TGCGCCAGCAGCTTGGAAGGAGAGTACAATGAGCAGTTCTTC

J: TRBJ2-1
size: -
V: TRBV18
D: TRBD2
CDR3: CASSPLADTGYNEQFF
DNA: TGTGCCAGCTCACCCCTAGCGGACACCGGCTACAATGAGCAGTTCTTC

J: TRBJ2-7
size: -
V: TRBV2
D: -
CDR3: CASSSGTGITYEQYF
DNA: TGTGCCAGCAGTAGCGGGACAGGCATAACCTACGAGCAGTACTTC

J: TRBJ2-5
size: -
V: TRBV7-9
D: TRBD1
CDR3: CASSLEGQGAFETQYF
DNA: TGTGCCAGCAGCTTAGAAGGACAGGGGGCTTTCGAGACCCAGTACTTC

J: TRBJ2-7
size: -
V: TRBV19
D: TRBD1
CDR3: CASSSATGGEQYF
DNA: TGTGCCAGTAGTTCGGCGACAGGGGGGGAGCAGTACTTC

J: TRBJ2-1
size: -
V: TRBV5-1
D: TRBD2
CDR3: CASSLSGGSYNEQFF
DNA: TGCGCCAGCAGCTTGAGCGGGGGGTCCTACAATGAGCAGTTCTTC

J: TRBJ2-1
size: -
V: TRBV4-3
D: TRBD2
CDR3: CASSQDGTSRQFF
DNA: TGCGCCAGCAGCCAAGATGGGACTAGTAGGCAGTTCTTC

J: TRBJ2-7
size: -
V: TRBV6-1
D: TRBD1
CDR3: CASSEALRTGGSGWNYEQYF
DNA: TGTGCCAGCAGTGAAGCGCTTAGGACAGGGGGCTCGGGGTGGAACTACGAGCAGTACTTC

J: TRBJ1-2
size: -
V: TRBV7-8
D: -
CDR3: CASSLGRQAYGYTF
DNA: TGTGCCAGCAGCTTAGGTCGACAGGCATATGGCTACACCTTC

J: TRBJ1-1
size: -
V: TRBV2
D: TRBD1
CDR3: CASDRGYTEAFF
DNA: TGTGCCAGCGACAGGGGATACACTGAAGCTTTCTTT

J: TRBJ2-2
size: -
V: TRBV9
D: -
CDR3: CASSIGTGELFF
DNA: TGTGCCAGCAGCATCGGCACCGGGGAGCTGTTTTTT

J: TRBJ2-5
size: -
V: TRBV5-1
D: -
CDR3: CASSFDRTETQYF
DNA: TGCGCCAGCAGCTTTGACAGAACAGAGACCCAGTACTTC

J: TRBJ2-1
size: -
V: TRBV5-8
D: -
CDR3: CASSLARVIGEQFF
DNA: TGTGCCAGCAGCTTGGCGCGGGTCATAGGGGAGCAGTTCTTC

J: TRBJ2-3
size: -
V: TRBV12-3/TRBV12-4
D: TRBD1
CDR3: CASKQGAADTQYF
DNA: TGTGCCAGCAAACAGGGGGCGGCAGATACGCAGTATTTT

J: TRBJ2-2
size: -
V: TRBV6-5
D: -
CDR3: CASSYLTGELFF
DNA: TGTGCCAGCAGTTACCTCACCGGGGAGCTGTTTTTT

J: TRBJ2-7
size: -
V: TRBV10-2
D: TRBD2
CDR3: CASQRGVTYEQYF
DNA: TGCGCCAGCCAGCGGGGTGTAACCTACGAGCAGTACTTC